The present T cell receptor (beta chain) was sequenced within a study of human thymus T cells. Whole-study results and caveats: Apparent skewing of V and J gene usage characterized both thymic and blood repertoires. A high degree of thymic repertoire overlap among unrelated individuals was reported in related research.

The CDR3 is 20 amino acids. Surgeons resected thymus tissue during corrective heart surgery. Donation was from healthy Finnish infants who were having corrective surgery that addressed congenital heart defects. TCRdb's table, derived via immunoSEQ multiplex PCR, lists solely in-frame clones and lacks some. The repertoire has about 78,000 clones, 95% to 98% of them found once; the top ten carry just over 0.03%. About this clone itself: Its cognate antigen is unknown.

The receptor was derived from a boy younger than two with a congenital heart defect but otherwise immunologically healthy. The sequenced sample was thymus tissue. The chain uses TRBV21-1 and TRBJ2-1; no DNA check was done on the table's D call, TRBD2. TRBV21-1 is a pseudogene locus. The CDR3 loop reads CASSKRPGGLAGESYNEQFF. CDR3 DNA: TGTGCCAGCAGCAAGAGACCGGGGGGACTAGCGGGAGAAAGCTACAATGAGCAGTTCTTC.